This T cell receptor beta chain was sequenced in a study of blood T cell repertoires in COVID-19. In the study overall: COVID-19 samples, acute and convalescent, were from the United States, Italy and Spain. Nucleic acid was either cDNA or gDNA, and it came from T cells, B-cell-depleted T cells, or PBMCs.

This clone was picked up one time. The CDR3 totals 15 residues. The junction had 6 bases not matched to a gene; V was cut back by 5 bases and J by 1 base. Germline assignment: CDR1 PRHDT and CDR2 FYEKMQ (reference sequence). In the original analysis: It was from reference gene primer amplification that nucleated cell counts were estimated. The assay was immunoSEQ multiplex PCR, and TCRdb's table has in-frame clones only and misses some. Clone size and the V and J calls come from that table; the DNA yielded D and trimming. In the table there are 80,000 to 100,000 clones, approximately 86% of which are singletons.

The clonotype was recovered from a woman aged 80 or over in a cohort sampled during active or convalescent COVID-19. The sequenced material came from peripheral blood. This chain connects TRBV13 to TRBJ1-1; 8 bases line up with TRBD1. The CDR3 DNA sequence: TGTGCCAGCAGCCACCGACAGGGGTGGAACACTGAAGCTTTCTTT. Translation gives CASSHRQGWNTEAFF.